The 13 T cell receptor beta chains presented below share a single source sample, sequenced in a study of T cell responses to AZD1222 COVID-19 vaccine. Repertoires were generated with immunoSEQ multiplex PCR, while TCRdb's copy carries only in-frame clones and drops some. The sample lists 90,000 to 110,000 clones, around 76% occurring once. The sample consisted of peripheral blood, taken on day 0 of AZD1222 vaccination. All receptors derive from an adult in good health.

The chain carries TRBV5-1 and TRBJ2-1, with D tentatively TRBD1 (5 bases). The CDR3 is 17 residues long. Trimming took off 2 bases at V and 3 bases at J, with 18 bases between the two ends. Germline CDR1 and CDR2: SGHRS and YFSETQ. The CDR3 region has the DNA TGCGCCAGCAGCTTAGACCTCCAGGGTTCGGGCTACAATGAGCAGTTCTTC. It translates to CASSLDLQGSGYNEQFF.

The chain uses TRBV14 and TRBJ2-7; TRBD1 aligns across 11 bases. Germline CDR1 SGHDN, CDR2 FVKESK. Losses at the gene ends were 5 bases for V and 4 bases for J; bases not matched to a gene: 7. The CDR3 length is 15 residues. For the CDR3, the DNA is TGTGCCAGCAGCGACTCCGGGACAGGGGGGTACGAGCAGTACTTC. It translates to CASSDSGTGGYEQYF.

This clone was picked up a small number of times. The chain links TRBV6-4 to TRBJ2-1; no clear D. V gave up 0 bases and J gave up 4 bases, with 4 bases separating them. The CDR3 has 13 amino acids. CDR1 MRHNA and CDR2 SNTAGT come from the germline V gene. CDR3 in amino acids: CASSDSQYNEQFF. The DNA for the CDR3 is TGTGCCAGCAGTGACTCACAGTACAATGAGCAGTTCTTC.

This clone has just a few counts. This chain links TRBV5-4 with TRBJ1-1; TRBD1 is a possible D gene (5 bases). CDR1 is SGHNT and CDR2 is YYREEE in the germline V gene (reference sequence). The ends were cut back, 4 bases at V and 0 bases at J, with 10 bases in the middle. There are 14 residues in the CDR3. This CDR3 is CASSLTGLNTEAFF. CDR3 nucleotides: TGTGCCAGCAGCCTTACAGGCCTGAACACTGAAGCTTTCTTT. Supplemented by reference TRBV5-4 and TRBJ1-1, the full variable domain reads ETGVTQSPTHLIKTRGQQVTLRCSSQSGHNTVSWYQQALGQGPQFIFQYYREEENGRGNFPPRFSGLQFPNYSSELNVNALELDDSALYLCASSLTGLNTEAFFGQGTRLTVV.

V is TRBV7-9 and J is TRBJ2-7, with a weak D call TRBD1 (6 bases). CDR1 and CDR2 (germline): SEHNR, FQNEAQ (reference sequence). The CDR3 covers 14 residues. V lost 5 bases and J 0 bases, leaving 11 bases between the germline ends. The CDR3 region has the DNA TGTGCCAGCAGCGCCCAGGGGAACTCCTACGAGCAGTACTTC. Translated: CASSAQGNSYEQYF. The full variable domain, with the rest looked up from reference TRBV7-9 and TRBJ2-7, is DTGVSQNPRHKITKRGQNVTFRCDPISEHNRLYWYRQTLGQGPEFLTYFQNEAQLEKSRLLSDRFSAERPKGSFSTLEIQRTEQGDSAMYLCASSAQGNSYEQYFGPGTRLTVT.

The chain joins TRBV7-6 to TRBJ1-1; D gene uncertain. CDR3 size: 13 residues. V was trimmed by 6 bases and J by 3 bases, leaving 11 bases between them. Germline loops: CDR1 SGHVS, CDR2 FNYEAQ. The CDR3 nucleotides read TGTGCCAGCAGACAGTCCCTGGACACTGAAGCTTTCTTT. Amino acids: CASRQSLDTEAFF.

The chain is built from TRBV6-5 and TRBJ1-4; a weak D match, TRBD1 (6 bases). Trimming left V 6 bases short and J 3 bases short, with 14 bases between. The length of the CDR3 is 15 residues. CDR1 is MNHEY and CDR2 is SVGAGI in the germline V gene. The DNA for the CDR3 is TGTGCCAGCAGAACAGGGCAGCCTTCTAATGAAAAACTGTTTTTT. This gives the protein CASRTGQPSNEKLFF.

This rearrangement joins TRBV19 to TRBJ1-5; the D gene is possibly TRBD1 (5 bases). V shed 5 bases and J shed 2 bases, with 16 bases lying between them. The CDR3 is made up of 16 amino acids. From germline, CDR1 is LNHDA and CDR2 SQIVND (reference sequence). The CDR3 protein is CASSASSGAGNQPQHF. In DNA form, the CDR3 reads TGTGCCAGTAGTGCCTCGTCTGGGGCTGGCAATCAGCCCCAGCATTTT.

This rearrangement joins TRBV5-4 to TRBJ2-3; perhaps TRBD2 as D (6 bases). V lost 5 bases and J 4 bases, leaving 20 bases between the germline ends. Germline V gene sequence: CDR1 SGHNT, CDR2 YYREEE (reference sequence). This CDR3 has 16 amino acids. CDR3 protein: CASSAGTNKRADTQYF. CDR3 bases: TGTGCCAGCAGTGCGGGGACCAACAAAAGGGCAGATACGCAGTATTTT.

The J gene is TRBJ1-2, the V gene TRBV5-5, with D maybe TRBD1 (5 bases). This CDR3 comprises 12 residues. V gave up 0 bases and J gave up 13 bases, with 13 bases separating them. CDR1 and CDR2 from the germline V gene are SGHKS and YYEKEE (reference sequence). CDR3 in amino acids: CASSLAERGSTF. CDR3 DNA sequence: TGTGCCAGCAGCTTGGCGGAAAGGGGATCCACCTTC. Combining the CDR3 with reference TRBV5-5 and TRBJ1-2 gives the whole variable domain DAGVTQSPTHLIKTRGQQVTLRCSPISGHKSVSWYQQVLGQGPQFIFQYYEKEERGRGNFPDRFSARQFPNYSSELNVNALLLGDSALYLCASSLAERGSTFGSGTRLTVV.

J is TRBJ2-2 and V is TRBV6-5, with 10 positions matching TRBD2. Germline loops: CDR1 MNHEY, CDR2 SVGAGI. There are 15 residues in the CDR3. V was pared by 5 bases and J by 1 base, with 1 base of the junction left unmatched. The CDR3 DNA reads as TGTGCCAGCAGTCCTAGCGGGGGGAACACCGGGGAGCTGTTTTTT. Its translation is CASSPSGGNTGELFF.

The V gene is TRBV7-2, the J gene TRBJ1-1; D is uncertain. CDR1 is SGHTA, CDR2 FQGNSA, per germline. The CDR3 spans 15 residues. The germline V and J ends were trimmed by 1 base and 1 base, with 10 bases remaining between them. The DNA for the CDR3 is TGTGCCAGCAGCTTAGGTCAATTGGGGAACACTGAAGCTTTCTTT. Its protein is CASSLGQLGNTEAFF.

CDR3 sequence (DNA): TGTGCCAGCAGCACACCCTCGGGACAGGGAATATCCTATAATTCACCCCTCCACTTT. As protein: CASSTPSGQGISYNSPLHF. The rearrangement links TRBV5-6 to TRBJ1-6; TRBD1 matches 9 bases. This CDR3 spans 19 amino acids. The V gene end was trimmed by 4 bases and the J gene end by 1 base; junction bases not matched to a gene: 12. The germline gives CDR1 SGHDT, CDR2 YYEEEE.